This TCR beta chain was captured by sequencing in a study of T cell changes during pregnancy in multiple sclerosis. The protocol was immunoSEQ multiplex PCR, while the TCRdb copy is restricted to in-frame clones and leaves out a portion. This repertoire shows about 44,000 clones, roughly 96% found once; its top ten account for 0.85% to 1%. The V and J ends lost 3 bases and 0 bases, in that order; junction bases with no gene match: 11. This CDR3 spans 19 amino acids. The germline V gene has CDR1 LNHDA and CDR2 SQIVND (reference sequence). The receptor was derived from a female donor with multiple sclerosis, enrolled in a pregnancy study. The sample here was peripheral blood, taken in the second trimester of pregnancy. V usage is TRBV19 and J usage is TRBJ2-6, with 7 bases fitting TRBD1. The CDR3 protein is CASSITTGQPGSGANVLTF. The DNA for the CDR3 is TGTGCCAGTAGTATTACTACGGGACAGCCCGGCTCTGGGGCCAACGTCCTGACTTTC.